This T cell receptor (beta chain) derives from a study of T cells in Graves' hyperthyroidism and ophthalmopathy. Germline-derived CDR1 and CDR2 are DFQATT and SNEGSKA (reference sequence). This CDR3 comprises 12 residues. V was cut by 6 bases and J by 3 bases, with 9 bases left in between. In this sample, this clonotype turned up a few times. PBMCs were collected from an approximately 10 ml volume of fresh peripheral blood. Regions amplified from RNA transcripts were the TCR beta CDR3 regions. First-round RT-PCR of the TCR CDR3 relied on the HTBI primer set. TCRdb reanalysed the multiplex PCR reads using MiXCR and keeps one entry per CDR3 protein. Of some 500,000 distinct CDR3 sequences listed, approximately 15% are singletons.

The chain links TRBV20-1 to TRBJ1-3; no clear D. The clonotype originates from a woman aged 18-29 years with Graves' hyperthyroidism. The sample taken for sequencing was blood. The chain's CDR3 is CSARGVGNTIYF. The DNA for the CDR3 is TGCAGTGCCCGAGGCGTTGGAAACACCATATATTTT.